This is a list of T cell receptor beta chains from one sample in a study of T cells in Graves' hyperthyroidism and ophthalmopathy. TCRdb used MiXCR to reprocess the multiplex PCR reads, holding one entry per CDR3 protein. The data hold around 700,000 distinct CDR3 sequences, with roughly 20% observed a single time. Sequencing was carried out using blood. Source of these receptors: a woman between 50 and 59 years old with Graves' hyperthyroidism that later progressed to Graves' ophthalmopathy. Both conserved end residues are part of each CDR3. Fields, in order: D gene, V gene, clone size, J gene, CDR3 protein, CDR3 DNA. The D gene is left open where the match is weak. For some rows the clone size is stated as once, few or many, or as a class when expanded; others skip it.

d_call: TRBD1
v_call: TRBV7-9
clone_size: .
j_call: TRBJ2-7
cdr3_aa: CASSLARGTGSGEQYF
cdr3_nt: TGTGCCAGCAGCTTAGCGCGAGGGACAGGAAGCGGCGAGCAGTACTTC

d_call: .
v_call: TRBV30
clone_size: many
j_call: TRBJ1-2
cdr3_aa: CAWSVQGFNGYTF
cdr3_nt: TGTGCCTGGAGTGTCCAGGGATTTAACGGCTACACCTTC

d_call: TRBD1
v_call: TRBV7-2
clone_size: .
j_call: TRBJ1-5
cdr3_aa: CASSLVRTGSGNQPQHF
cdr3_nt: TGTGCCAGCAGCTTAGTTAGGACAGGGTCGGGCAATCAGCCCCAGCATTTT

d_call: .
v_call: TRBV19
clone_size: once
j_call: TRBJ1-5
cdr3_aa: CASSTRRINQPQHF
cdr3_nt: TGTGCCAGTAGTACCCGACGGATCAATCAGCCCCAGCATTTT

d_call: TRBD2
v_call: TRBV2
clone_size: many
j_call: TRBJ2-5
cdr3_aa: CASSVAGGRETQYF
cdr3_nt: TGTGCCAGCAGTGTAGCGGGGGGGCGCGAGACCCAGTACTTC

d_call: .
v_call: TRBV27
clone_size: .
j_call: TRBJ2-3
cdr3_aa: CASSWAPPGDTQYF
cdr3_nt: TGTGCCAGCAGTTGGGCTCCCCCCGGAGATACGCAGTATTTT

d_call: .
v_call: TRBV19
clone_size: .
j_call: TRBJ2-3
cdr3_aa: CASSMVHRADTQYF
cdr3_nt: TGTGCCAGTAGTATGGTTCACAGGGCCGATACGCAGTATTTT

d_call: .
v_call: TRBV19
clone_size: .
j_call: TRBJ1-5
cdr3_aa: CASRAASPQPQHF
cdr3_nt: TGTGCCAGTAGGGCGGCAAGTCCGCAGCCCCAGCATTTT

d_call: .
v_call: TRBV6-1
clone_size: .
j_call: TRBJ1-1
cdr3_aa: CASSLTGFLNTEAFF
cdr3_nt: TGTGCCAGCAGCCTAACAGGGTTTTTGAACACTGAAGCTTTCTTT

d_call: .
v_call: TRBV29-1
clone_size: few
j_call: TRBJ2-7
cdr3_aa: CSVRDRSYEQYF
cdr3_nt: TGCAGCGTCCGGGACCGCTCCTACGAGCAGTACTTC

d_call: .
v_call: TRBV5-8
clone_size: many
j_call: TRBJ1-2
cdr3_aa: CASSLRGPGYGYTF
cdr3_nt: TGTGCCAGCAGCTTGCGGGGCCCGGGCTATGGCTACACCTTC

d_call: .
v_call: TRBV29-1
clone_size: .
j_call: TRBJ2-7
cdr3_aa: CSARGAMTYERYF
cdr3_nt: TGCAGCGCCAGGGGTGCTATGACCTACGAGCGGTACTTC

d_call: TRBD2
v_call: TRBV12-5
clone_size: .
j_call: TRBJ2-5
cdr3_aa: CASGLTGGRGRDWGQETQYF
cdr3_nt: TGTGCTAGTGGTTTGACGGGGGGGCGAGGTCGGGACTGGGGCCAAGAGACCCAGTACTTC

d_call: .
v_call: TRBV29-1
clone_size: few
j_call: TRBJ1-1
cdr3_aa: CSWTGTVNTEAFF
cdr3_nt: TGCAGCTGGACGGGGACGGTGAACACTGAAGCTTTCTTT

d_call: .
v_call: TRBV6-1
clone_size: .
j_call: TRBJ2-3
cdr3_aa: CASRDTSTDTQYF
cdr3_nt: TGTGCCAGCAGGGATACTAGCACAGATACGCAGTATTTT

d_call: .
v_call: TRBV19
clone_size: few
j_call: TRBJ2-3
cdr3_aa: CASSSGGGAADTQYF
cdr3_nt: TGTGCCAGTAGTTCCGGTGGCGGGGCGGCGGATACGCAGTATTTT

d_call: .
v_call: TRBV20-1
clone_size: many
j_call: TRBJ2-3
cdr3_aa: CSALPRDHAAKDTQYF
cdr3_nt: TGCAGTGCTCTTCCACGGGACCATGCTGCTAAAGATACGCAGTATTTT

d_call: TRBD1
v_call: TRBV7-9
clone_size: .
j_call: TRBJ1-4
cdr3_aa: CASIRTGVEKLFF
cdr3_nt: TGTGCCAGCATCAGGACAGGGGTAGAAAAACTGTTTTTT

d_call: .
v_call: TRBV27
clone_size: few
j_call: TRBJ1-5
cdr3_aa: CASSPQGFQPQHF
cdr3_nt: TGTGCCAGCAGTCCTCAGGGGTTTCAGCCCCAGCATTTT

d_call: .
v_call: TRBV24-1
clone_size: .
j_call: TRBJ1-5
cdr3_aa: CATSDPGAINQPQHF
cdr3_nt: TGTGCCACCAGTGATCCCGGGGCGATTAATCAGCCCCAGCATTTT

d_call: TRBD2
v_call: TRBV11-1
clone_size: .
j_call: TRBJ2-2
cdr3_aa: CASSQLPGLAATGELFF
cdr3_nt: TGTGCCAGCAGCCAACTTCCGGGACTAGCGGCCACCGGGGAGCTGTTTTTT

d_call: .
v_call: TRBV30
clone_size: many
j_call: TRBJ1-5
cdr3_aa: CAWTGGGNQPQHF
cdr3_nt: TGTGCCTGGACGGGGGGGGGCAATCAGCCCCAGCATTTT

d_call: .
v_call: TRBV20-1
clone_size: many
j_call: TRBJ2-5
cdr3_aa: CSADKRTPEGETQYF
cdr3_nt: TGCAGTGCCGACAAACGGACTCCCGAGGGGGAGACCCAGTACTTC

d_call: TRBD2
v_call: TRBV7-9
clone_size: .
j_call: TRBJ2-5
cdr3_aa: CASSSRGAQETQYF
cdr3_nt: TGTGCCAGCAGCTCGCGGGGGGCCCAAGAGACCCAGTACTTC

d_call: TRBD1
v_call: TRBV5-1
clone_size: many
j_call: TRBJ2-3
cdr3_aa: CASNPGQGLTDTQYF
cdr3_nt: TGCGCCAGCAACCCGGGACAGGGGCTCACAGATACGCAGTATTTT

d_call: TRBD1
v_call: TRBV5-8
clone_size: many
j_call: TRBJ1-1
cdr3_aa: CASSFRGDSQNTEAFF
cdr3_nt: TGTGCCAGCAGCTTCAGAGGGGACAGTCAGAACACTGAAGCTTTCTTT

d_call: .
v_call: TRBV12-3/TRBV12-4
clone_size: many
j_call: TRBJ1-4
cdr3_aa: CASSSGFNEKLFF
cdr3_nt: TGTGCCAGCAGTTCGGGGTTTAATGAAAAACTGTTTTTT

d_call: .
v_call: TRBV7-8
clone_size: .
j_call: TRBJ1-5
cdr3_aa: CASSLYLQVSNQPQHF
cdr3_nt: TGTGCCAGCAGCTTATACCTCCAAGTCAGCAATCAGCCCCAGCATTTT

d_call: .
v_call: TRBV6-1
clone_size: few
j_call: TRBJ1-5
cdr3_aa: CASSEWVAVSMPQHF
cdr3_nt: TGTGCCAGCAGTGAATGGGTGGCAGTCTCCATGCCCCAGCATTTT

d_call: .
v_call: TRBV12-3/TRBV12-4
clone_size: many
j_call: TRBJ1-2
cdr3_aa: CASSPPGYGYTF
cdr3_nt: TGTGCCAGCAGCCCCCCCGGCTATGGCTACACCTTC

d_call: .
v_call: TRBV7-8
clone_size: few
j_call: TRBJ2-6
cdr3_aa: CASSLDSSSSGANVLTF
cdr3_nt: TGTGCCAGCAGCCTGGACAGTTCAAGCTCTGGGGCCAACGTCCTGACTTTC

d_call: TRBD2
v_call: TRBV11-2
clone_size: few
j_call: TRBJ2-1
cdr3_aa: CASSLAGLAGLYEQFF
cdr3_nt: TGTGCCAGCAGCTTAGCAGGTCTAGCGGGGTTGTATGAGCAGTTCTTC

d_call: .
v_call: TRBV28
clone_size: .
j_call: TRBJ1-6
cdr3_aa: CASSLLLVGGGARRNSPLHF
cdr3_nt: TGTGCCAGCAGTTTACTGTTGGTGGGGGGGGGAGCTCGACGTAATTCACCCCTCCACTTT

d_call: .
v_call: TRBV11-2
clone_size: many
j_call: TRBJ1-6
cdr3_aa: CASSSGAIYNSPLHF
cdr3_nt: TGTGCCAGCAGCTCCGGGGCCATCTATAATTCACCCCTCCACTTT

d_call: .
v_call: TRBV20-1
clone_size: many
j_call: TRBJ1-5
cdr3_aa: CSAFGPEDVNQPQHF
cdr3_nt: TGCAGTGCTTTCGGGCCCGAAGATGTCAATCAGCCCCAGCATTTT

d_call: TRBD1
v_call: TRBV5-1
clone_size: few
j_call: TRBJ1-5
cdr3_aa: CASSPDGQGGQPQHF
cdr3_nt: TGCGCCAGCAGCCCGGACGGACAGGGAGGCCAGCCCCAGCATTTT

d_call: .
v_call: TRBV5-1
clone_size: many
j_call: TRBJ2-1
cdr3_aa: CASSGSGGAYNEQFF
cdr3_nt: TGCGCCAGCAGCGGAAGCGGTGGAGCCTACAATGAGCAGTTCTTC

d_call: TRBD1
v_call: TRBV3-1
clone_size: many
j_call: TRBJ2-3
cdr3_aa: CASSQEAGTGSDTQYF
cdr3_nt: TGTGCCAGCAGCCAAGAGGCCGGGACAGGGAGCGATACGCAGTATTTT

d_call: .
v_call: TRBV13
clone_size: many
j_call: TRBJ1-1
cdr3_aa: CASSSFDRDTEAFF
cdr3_nt: TGTGCCAGCAGCTCGTTCGACCGCGACACTGAAGCTTTCTTT

d_call: TRBD1
v_call: TRBV6-1
clone_size: few
j_call: TRBJ1-5
cdr3_aa: CASCRDRGLEQPQHF
cdr3_nt: TGTGCCAGTTGCCGGGACAGGGGTTTGGAACAGCCCCAGCATTTT

d_call: .
v_call: TRBV7-2
clone_size: many
j_call: TRBJ2-3
cdr3_aa: CASSLAHGTDTQYF
cdr3_nt: TGTGCCAGCAGCTTAGCGCACGGCACAGATACGCAGTATTTT

d_call: TRBD1
v_call: TRBV29-1
clone_size: .
j_call: TRBJ1-1
cdr3_aa: CSVEEDREVNTEAFF
cdr3_nt: TGCAGCGTTGAGGAAGACAGGGAAGTGAACACTGAAGCTTTCTTT

d_call: .
v_call: TRBV10-2
clone_size: many
j_call: TRBJ1-2
cdr3_aa: CASSAVEVGYGYTF
cdr3_nt: TGCGCCAGCAGCGCCGTGGAGGTGGGCTATGGCTACACCTTC

d_call: .
v_call: TRBV20-1
clone_size: few
j_call: TRBJ2-7
cdr3_aa: CSARDSGSAGHEQYF
cdr3_nt: TGCAGTGCTAGAGATTCTGGGTCTGCCGGGCACGAGCAGTACTTC

d_call: TRBD1
v_call: TRBV27
clone_size: few
j_call: TRBJ1-2
cdr3_aa: CASSSGTGAGGYTF
cdr3_nt: TGTGCCAGCAGCTCCGGGACAGGCGCAGGTGGCTACACCTTC

d_call: .
v_call: TRBV20-1
clone_size: few
j_call: TRBJ1-4
cdr3_aa: CSATPPGAREKLFF
cdr3_nt: TGCAGTGCTACCCCTCCTGGGGCGCGGGAAAAACTGTTTTTT

d_call: TRBD1
v_call: TRBV6-1
clone_size: many
j_call: TRBJ1-6
cdr3_aa: CASVGTGDSPLHF
cdr3_nt: TGTGCCAGCGTAGGGACAGGGGATTCACCCCTCCACTTT

d_call: TRBD2
v_call: TRBV6-1
clone_size: many
j_call: TRBJ2-5
cdr3_aa: CASMGGGGYQETQYF
cdr3_nt: TGTGCCAGCATGGGTGGCGGGGGGTACCAAGAGACCCAGTACTTC

d_call: TRBD2
v_call: TRBV7-2
clone_size: many
j_call: TRBJ2-7
cdr3_aa: CASSQKGRDYDEQYF
cdr3_nt: TGTGCCAGCAGCCAAAAGGGACGGGACTATGACGAGCAGTACTTC

d_call: .
v_call: TRBV18
clone_size: few
j_call: TRBJ1-5
cdr3_aa: CASSPRVDRKNQPQHF
cdr3_nt: TGTGCCAGCTCACCTAGAGTGGACAGAAAAAATCAGCCCCAGCATTTT

d_call: .
v_call: TRBV6-1
clone_size: .
j_call: TRBJ2-7
cdr3_aa: CASSFGPRSYEQYF
cdr3_nt: TGTGCCAGCAGTTTTGGCCCCCGAAGTTACGAGCAGTACTTC

d_call: .
v_call: TRBV5-4
clone_size: .
j_call: TRBJ2-2
cdr3_aa: CASSGTSTGELFF
cdr3_nt: TGTGCCAGCAGCGGTACTAGCACCGGGGAGCTGTTTTTT

d_call: .
v_call: TRBV3-1
clone_size: .
j_call: TRBJ2-4
cdr3_aa: CASSNQGFSIQYF
cdr3_nt: TGTGCCAGCAGCAACCAGGGTTTCAGCATTCAGTACTTC

d_call: .
v_call: TRBV9
clone_size: .
j_call: TRBJ2-1
cdr3_aa: CASSPPGRDNEQFF
cdr3_nt: TGTGCCAGCAGCCCTCCGGGACGCGACAATGAGCAGTTCTTC

d_call: .
v_call: TRBV3-1
clone_size: .
j_call: TRBJ1-3
cdr3_aa: CASSQAGEGNTIYF
cdr3_nt: TGTGCCAGCAGCCAAGCAGGGGAGGGAAACACCATATATTTT